One sample yielded the 26 T cell receptor beta chains listed below, sequenced in a study of technical replicates of blood from a few donors (dated by TCRdb to between 2016 and 2019). Receptors were amplified or captured by the immunoSEQ multiplex PCR assay. TCRdb provides this immuneACCESS table in a form limited to in-frame rearrangements. Some clones are lacking; in checked studies, under half of them reflect an unresolved V gene, and why the rest are absent is not known. The sample table records over 70,000 clones; 96% of these occur just once. The ten largest clones represent around 0.2% of the sample. Sequenced input: T cells isolated from PBMCs. The receptor source for this set is a human donor in good health.

This chain connects TRBV10-3 to TRBJ2-1, with D possibly being TRBD1 (6 bases). In germline, CDR1 is ENHRY, CDR2 SYGVKD. V was cut by 4 bases and J by 0 bases, with 19 bases left in between. This CDR3 is 18 amino acids long. For the CDR3, the DNA is TGTGCCATCAGTGGCCACACCTGGGACAAGAGCTCCTACAATGAGCAGTTCTTC. It is translated as CAISGHTWDKSSYNEQFF.

The V and J genes are TRBV19 and TRBJ2-7; D may be TRBD2 (5 bases). The CDR3 has 13 amino acids. V shed 3 bases and J shed 3 bases, with 9 bases lying between them. Germline values: CDR1 LNHDA, CDR2 SQIVND (reference sequence). The DNA of the CDR3 is TGTGCCAGTAGTATTACGAGCGGCTACGAGCAGTACTTC. Encoded protein: CASSITSGYEQYF. The whole variable domain, remainder taken from reference TRBV19 and TRBJ2-7, is DGGITQSPKYLFRKEGQNVTLSCEQNLNHDAMYWYRQDPGQGLRLIYYSQIVNDFQKGDIAEGYSVSREKKESFPLTVTSAQKNPTAFYLCASSITSGYEQYFGPGTRLTVT.

V gene TRBV27 combines with J gene TRBJ1-2, with TRBD1 identical over 8 bases. The junction had 4 bases not matched to a gene; V was cut back by 2 bases and J by 8 bases. The germline V gene has CDR1 MNHEY and CDR2 SMNVEV (reference sequence). This CDR3 contains 13 residues. The CDR3: CASSLDRGRGYTF. The CDR3 DNA reads TGTGCCAGCAGTTTAGACAGGGGCAGGGGCTACACCTTC.

This clone was observed a single time. The chain combines TRBV6-1 with TRBJ2-7; no reliable D call. The germline V gene has CDR1 MNHNS and CDR2 SASEGT. The ends were cut back, 4 bases at V and 2 bases at J, with 9 bases in the middle. This CDR3 comprises 13 residues. CDR3 loop: CASSGTPAYEQYF. DNA of the CDR3: TGTGCCAGCAGTGGAACCCCAGCCTACGAGCAGTACTTC.

The chain has TRBV5-1 and TRBJ1-4, with TRBD1 as a possible D gene (5 bases). The CDR3 has 14 amino acids. The germline V gene encodes CDR1 SGHRS and CDR2 YFSETQ. Trimming took 2 bases from V and 4 from J, leaving 9 bases between them. CDR3 bases: TGCGCCAGCAGCTTAGGGGCCTTTAATGAAAAACTGTTTTTT. Amino acids: CASSLGAFNEKLFF.

V gene TRBV19 combines with J gene TRBJ1-6, with D perhaps TRBD1 (5 bases). Deletions cut 3 bases from V and 0 bases from J, with 18 bases between. The CDR3 runs to 19 residues. Germline CDR1 LNHDA, CDR2 SQIVND (reference sequence). The CDR3 loop is CASSMDSGRLSSYNSPLHF. The CDR3 DNA reads TGTGCCAGTAGTATGGATTCAGGGCGGCTGAGCTCCTATAATTCACCCCTCCACTTT.

This chain's CDR3 is CASSQGTGAMETQYF. As DNA, the CDR3 is TGCGCCAGCAGCCAAGGGACAGGGGCCATGGAGACCCAGTACTTC. The chain carries TRBV4-1 and TRBJ2-5; TRBD1 matches at 9 bases. The CDR3 totals 15 residues. After removal of 1 base from V and 5 bases from J, the junction contained 5 bases not matched to a gene. CDR1 and CDR2 (germline): MGHRA, YSYEKL.

The chain employs TRBV6-5 and TRBJ2-1; tentative D call: TRBD1 (8 bases). Trimming pared 6 bases from V and 5 bases from J, leaving 17 bases between. The length of the CDR3 is 15 residues. The germline V gene has CDR1 MNHEY and CDR2 SVGAGI. The CDR3 bases are TGTGCCAGCAGCCGAACAGGGGGGGTTGACAATGAGCAGTTCTTC. Its translation: CASSRTGGVDNEQFF.

V usage is TRBV11-2 and J usage is TRBJ2-7, with 8 bases lining up with TRBD1. Germline V CDR1 and CDR2: SGHAT, FQNNGV. V gave up 5 bases and J gave up 6 bases; unmatched junction bases: 3. The CDR3 has 12 amino acids. The CDR3 nucleotides read TGTGCCAGCAGCCCCGACAGGGGCGAGCAGTACTTC. Its translation is CASSPDRGEQYF.

This clone was seen a handful of times. This sequence joins TRBV5-1 and TRBJ1-1; D is unclear. The CDR3 has 14 residues. V dropped 0 bases and J dropped 0 bases, with 6 bases sitting between them. Germline values: CDR1 SGHRS, CDR2 YFSETQ. The CDR3: CASSLASVNTEAFF. The CDR3 DNA reads as TGCGCCAGCAGCTTGGCGTCGGTGAACACTGAAGCTTTCTTT.

The chain combines TRBV29-1 with TRBJ2-2; 11 bases align to TRBD2. CDR1 is SQVTM, CDR2 ANQGSEA, per germline. This CDR3 has 15 amino acids. CDR3 loop: CSAHGTSGYTGELFF. DNA for the CDR3: TGCAGTGCTCACGGGACTAGCGGTTACACCGGGGAGCTGTTTTTT.

The chain employs TRBV2 and TRBJ2-7, with a tentative D call TRBD2 (6 bases). The CDR3 contains 13 residues. The germline CDR1 and CDR2 sequences are SNHLY and FYNNEI. V gave up 8 bases and J gave up 5 bases, with 16 bases separating them. The CDR3: CASQQDYPNEQYF. CDR3 DNA sequence: TGTGCCAGCCAACAGGACTATCCCAACGAGCAGTACTTC.

V usage is TRBV5-1 and J usage is TRBJ2-3, with TRBD1 as a possible D gene (7 bases). Between the trimmed V and J ends, which lost 4 bases and 6 bases, there was a span of 12 bases. Per the germline V gene, CDR1 is SGHRS and CDR2 is YFSETQ. The length of the CDR3 is 13 residues. CDR3 sequence (DNA): TGCGCCAGCAGCCTACAGGGGAGGGATACGCAGTATTTT. Translating it yields CASSLQGRDTQYF. Full variable domain (rest looked up from reference TRBV5-1 and TRBJ2-3): KAGVTQTPRYLIKTRGQQVTLSCSPISGHRSVSWYQQTPGQGLQFLFEYFSETQRNKGNFPGRFSGRQFSNSRSEMNVSTLELGDSALYLCASSLQGRDTQYFGPGTRLTVL.

The rearrangement links TRBV7-3 to TRBJ1-2; 9 bases agree with TRBD1. The V gene end was trimmed by 5 bases and the J gene end by 8 bases; junction bases not matched to a gene: 12. This CDR3 region has 15 residues. Germline V gene lookup returns CDR1 SGHTA and CDR2 FQGTGA. Here the CDR3 DNA reads TGTGCCAGCAGCCCCCAACAGGGGGCGGGGGACGGCTACACCTTC. Its translation: CASSPQQGAGDGYTF.

The chain uses TRBV27 and TRBJ2-1, with D maybe TRBD1 (6 bases). Germline-derived CDR1 and CDR2 are MNHEY and SMNVEV (reference sequence). The CDR3 is 15 residues long. V was pared by 5 bases and J by 2 bases, with 13 bases between. The CDR3 reads CASSPETGTYNEQFF. The CDR3 bases are TGTGCCAGCAGTCCCGAGACAGGAACCTACAATGAGCAGTTCTTC.

The CDR3 loop reads CASSLQANTGELFF. The CDR3 DNA follows: TGTGCCAGCAGCTTACAAGCGAACACCGGGGAGCTGTTTTTT. This chain joins TRBV5-4 and TRBJ2-2; no reliable D call. V lost 2 bases and J lost 0, with 5 bases in between. The germline V gene has CDR1 SGHNT and CDR2 YYREEE (reference sequence). The CDR3 runs to 14 residues.

This chain uses TRBV27 with TRBJ2-7, with TRBD2 identical over 11 bases. The CDR3 covers 14 residues. Germline trimming cut 5 bases from V and 4 bases from J; bases unmatched to any gene: 4. CDR1 and CDR2 from the germline V gene are MNHEY and SMNVEV (reference sequence). The CDR3 sequence is CASSALAGEYEQYF. The DNA for the CDR3 is TGTGCCAGCAGTGCACTAGCGGGAGAGTACGAGCAGTACTTC.

This rearrangement joins TRBV12-1 to TRBJ2-3; the D call TRBD2 from the table was never checked on the DNA. TRBV12-1 is assigned pseudogene status. The CDR3 has 16 residues. The CDR3 spells CASSPGDLGGKDTQYF. The CDR3 bases are TGTGCCAGCAGCCCGGGGGACCTCGGGGGTAAAGATACGCAGTATTTT.

V gene TRBV19 combines with J gene TRBJ1-1; D may be TRBD1 (5 bases). CDR1 LNHDA and CDR2 SQIVND come from the germline V gene (reference sequence). Trimming took off 1 base at V and 8 bases at J, with 8 bases between the two ends. This CDR3 comprises 12 residues. The CDR3 loop reads CASSIGAGEAFF. The CDR3 coding sequence is TGTGCCAGTAGTATAGGAGCAGGGGAAGCTTTCTTT.

This chain uses TRBV7-9 with TRBJ2-2; D is possibly TRBD1 (7 bases). Trimming removed 5 bases at V and 6 bases at J, with 13 bases between. Germline loops: CDR1 SEHNR, CDR2 FQNEAQ (reference sequence). There are 14 residues in the CDR3. CDR3 nucleotide sequence: TGTGCCAGCAGCCCGGCAGGGGGGCCCGGGGAGCTGTTTTTT. Residues: CASSPAGGPGELFF. Full variable domain (rest looked up from reference TRBV7-9 and TRBJ2-2): DTGVSQNPRHKITKRGQNVTFRCDPISEHNRLYWYRQTLGQGPEFLTYFQNEAQLEKSRLLSDRFSAERPKGSFSTLEIQRTEQGDSAMYLCASSPAGGPGELFFGEGSRLTVL.

The gene calls are TRBV12-5 and TRBJ2-5, with D unresolved. Germline V CDR1 and CDR2: LGHNT, FRNRAP. The CDR3 contains 14 residues. V lost 1 base to trimming and J lost 0 bases, with 6 bases between them. CDR3 coding DNA: TGTGCTAGTGGTTTGGAGAGGTACCAAGAGACCCAGTACTTC. This translates into CASGLERYQETQYF. The full variable domain, completed using reference TRBV12-5 and TRBJ2-5, is DARVTQTPRHKVTEMGQEVTMRCQPILGHNTVFWYRQTMMQGLELLAYFRNRAPLDDSGMPKDRFSAEMPDATLATLKIQPSEPRDSAVYFCASGLERYQETQYFGPGTRLLVL.

A remark on this clone: A read error may produce the germline difference seen at one junction end. The CDR3 sequence: CASSLGTSGETQYF. The CDR3 DNA is TGTGCTAGCAGCCTCGGGACTAGCGGAGAGACCCAGTACTTC. V usage is TRBV7-7 and J usage is TRBJ2-5, with 11 bases that match TRBD2. This CDR3 has 14 residues. CDR1 is SSHAT, CDR2 FNYEAQ, per germline (reference sequence).

This clone showed up just a few times. The chain joins TRBV18 to TRBJ1-1; D remains unclear. From germline, CDR1 is KGHSH and CDR2 LQKENI. Trimming stripped 4 bases from V and 0 bases from J, with 6 bases between. The CDR3 length is 13 residues. CDR3 protein: CASSRQMNTEAFF. The DNA for the CDR3 is TGTGCCAGCTCACGCCAGATGAACACTGAAGCTTTCTTT. Full variable domain (rest looked up from reference TRBV18 and TRBJ1-1): NAGVMQNPRHLVRRRGQEARLRCSPMKGHSHVYWYRQLPEEGLKFMVYLQKENIIDESGMPKERFSAEFPKEGPSILRIQQVVRGDSAAYFCASSRQMNTEAFFGQGTRLTVV.

This chain connects TRBV6-5 to TRBJ1-5; a weak D match, TRBD1 (6 bases). The CDR3 spans 15 residues. Germline CDR1 and CDR2: MNHEY and SVGAGI. The V end was cut by 5 bases, the J end by 4 bases, with 15 bases between. The CDR3 DNA sequence: TGTGCCAGCAGTGCACAGGGCAAGGGGAATCAGCCCCAGCATTTT. This translates into CASSAQGKGNQPQHF.

The V gene is TRBV30, the J gene TRBJ2-5, with TRBD1 matching 10 bases. The J call is uncertain, as TRBJ2-7 better fits the DNA end. The CDR3 spans 15 residues. Germline V gives CDR1 GTSNPN, CDR2 SVGIG (reference sequence). CDR3 nucleotides: TGTGCCTGGAGTCTAAAGGGGACAGGGGCCTACGAGCAGTACTTC. Translated: CAWSLKGTGAYEQYF.

The chain employs TRBV10-1 and TRBJ2-7, with no clear D. Trimming pared 3 bases from V and 0 bases from J, leaving 6 bases between. CDR3 length: 13 residues. Per the germline V gene, CDR1 is WNHNN and CDR2 is SYGVQD (reference sequence). Here the CDR3 reads CASSDPFSYEQYF. CDR3 DNA sequence: TGCGCCAGCAGTGACCCTTTCTCCTACGAGCAGTACTTC.